The 9 T cell receptor beta chains given below trace back to one sample, sequenced in a study of blood T cell repertoires in COVID-19 (dated by TCRdb to between 2020 and 2021). Receptor amplification or capture employed the immunoSEQ multiplex PCR assay. Sourced from immuneACCESS, this table was stored by TCRdb with only in-frame sequences that have V and J called. A share of the clones is absent; for the studies checked, an unresolved V gene accounts for under half, and the remainder has no known explanation. A total of 300,000 to 400,000 clones appear in this sample, more than 70% of them only once. The ten largest clones represent 6% to 8.5% of the sample. Sequenced sample: peripheral blood. These receptors came from an older woman with COVID-19, enrolled during active disease.

This clone appeared once. The genes are TRBV30 and TRBJ1-6; 7 bases align to TRBD1. The CDR3 consists of 14 residues. V trimming: 4 bases; J trimming: 9 bases; junction bases outside the gene matches: 9. Germline values: CDR1 GTSNPN, CDR2 SVGIG (reference sequence). CDR3 coding DNA: TGTGCCTGGACTCCACAGGGGAGAGGTTCACCCCTCCACTTT. It is translated as CAWTPQGRGSPLHF.

The chain recombines TRBV29-1 with TRBJ1-2, with 7 bases lining up with TRBD1. This CDR3 region has 12 residues. Germline values: CDR1 SQVTM, CDR2 ANQGSEA. V was pared by 6 bases and J by 5 bases, with 6 bases of the junction left unmatched. The DNA of the CDR3 is TGCAGCGTCGGGACAGTGCAATATGGCTACACCTTC. Protein product: CSVGTVQYGYTF. Filled out from reference TRBV29-1 and TRBJ1-2, the complete variable domain reads SAVISQKPSRDICQRGTSLTIQCQVDSQVTMMFWYRQQPGQSLTLIATANQGSEATYESGFVIDKFPISRPNLTFSTLTVSNMSPEDSSIYLCSVGTVQYGYTFGSGTRLTVV.

CDR3 in DNA: TGTGCCAGCAGCTTTTCAGGGGACGGGTTTGAGACCCAGTACTTC. Translated: CASSFSGDGFETQYF. This chain links TRBV7-3 with TRBJ2-5; D possibly corresponds to TRBD1 (6 bases). Germline V CDR1 and CDR2: SGHTA, FQGTGA. This CDR3 region has 15 residues. Trimming stripped 3 bases from V and 5 bases from J, with 16 bases between. Supplemented by reference TRBV7-3 and TRBJ2-5, the full variable domain reads GAGVSQTPSNKVTEKGKYVELRCDPISGHTALYWYRQSLGQGPEFLIYFQGTGAADDSGLPNDRFFAVRPEGSVSTLKIQRTERGDSAVYLCASSFSGDGFETQYFGPGTRLLVL.

The rearrangement joins TRBV23-1 to TRBJ1-1; D might be TRBD1 (6 bases). TRBV23-1 is placed among ORFs of uncertain function. The CDR3 contains 15 residues. The V end was cut by 6 bases, the J end by 0 bases, with 14 bases between. The CDR3 spells CASSDIGGMNTEAFF. The CDR3 DNA is TGCGCCAGCAGCGACATAGGGGGAATGAACACTGAAGCTTTCTTT.

The J gene is TRBJ2-7, the V gene TRBV6-6; 9 bases align to TRBD1. The CDR3 extends over 15 amino acids. The germline V gene has CDR1 MNHNY and CDR2 SVGAGI (reference sequence). Trimming removed 1 base from V and 0 bases from J; junction bases left unmatched: 1. The DNA of the CDR3 is TGTGCCAGCAGTTACTTGGACAGGGGCTCCTACGAGCAGTACTTC. Amino acids: CASSYLDRGSYEQYF.

This rearrangement joins TRBV28 to TRBJ2-5; D possibly corresponds to TRBD2 (6 bases). Germline V gene lookup returns CDR1 MDHEN and CDR2 SYDVKM. The V end lost 8 bases, the J end lost 4 bases, and 17 bases lay between the germline ends. This CDR3 comprises 14 residues. This CDR3 reads CASANTEGGETQYF. CDR3 nucleotides: TGTGCCAGCGCGAACACCGAGGGAGGAGAGACCCAGTACTTC.

The chain has TRBV20-1 and TRBJ2-7; 7 nucleotides agree with TRBD1. CDR1 and CDR2 (germline): DFQATT, SNEGSKA (reference sequence). After removal of 3 bases from V and 1 base from J, the junction contained 6 bases not matched to a gene. The CDR3 contains 14 residues. The CDR3 nucleotides are TGCAGTGCTAGTTGGACAGGAAAGTCCTACGAGCAGTACTTC. As protein: CSASWTGKSYEQYF.

The chain is built from TRBV5-6 and TRBJ2-2; 7 bases line up with TRBD1. Germline V gene data show CDR1 as SGHDT and CDR2 as YYEEEE. CDR3 size: 16 residues. The J segment lost 0 bases and the V segment lost 0 bases, leaving 2 bases of the junction unmatched. The DNA for the CDR3 is TGTGCCAGCAGCTTGGGAACAGGGGCGAACACCGGGGAGCTGTTTTTT. This encodes CASSLGTGANTGELFF.

This chain links TRBV19 with TRBJ2-6, with a tentative D call TRBD2 (5 bases). The CDR3 has 16 amino acids. V was trimmed by 10 bases and J by 2 bases, leaving 18 bases between them. Germline V gene sequence: CDR1 LNHDA, CDR2 SQIVND (reference sequence). The CDR3 loop is CATTPGDKAGANVLTF. CDR3 nucleotide sequence: TGTGCCACCACCCCCGGGGATAAGGCTGGGGCCAACGTCCTGACTTTC.